These 17 T cell receptor beta chains originate from one sample sequenced in a study of T cell responses to AZD1222 COVID-19 vaccine. Sequenced by immunoSEQ multiplex PCR; TCRdb stores in-frame clones only, minus some. The sample records about 60,000 clones, roughly 80% being singletons. The sample was peripheral blood, taken 28 days after the second AZD1222 dose. These receptors came from an adult who received the AZD1222 COVID-19 vaccine.

The chain combines TRBV5-4 with TRBJ1-6; no clear D. V shed 0 bases and J shed 8 bases, with 9 bases lying between them. The germline V gene encodes CDR1 SGHNT and CDR2 YYREEE (reference sequence). The length of the CDR3 is 14 residues. The CDR3 coding sequence is TGTGCCAGCAGCTTGGGGGGATCGCATTCACCCCTCCACTTT. Amino acid sequence: CASSLGGSHSPLHF.

The rearrangement links TRBV19 to TRBJ2-1; TRBD2 aligns across 9 bases. Trimming cost V 3 bases and J 10 bases; bases outside gene matches: 10. There are 15 residues in the CDR3. Germline CDR1 LNHDA, CDR2 SQIVND (reference sequence). Here the CDR3 reads CASSMRRGGAGEQFF. In DNA form, the CDR3 reads TGTGCCAGTAGTATGAGGCGCGGGGGGGCCGGAGAGCAGTTCTTC. Filled out from reference TRBV19 and TRBJ2-1, the complete variable domain reads DGGITQSPKYLFRKEGQNVTLSCEQNLNHDAMYWYRQDPGQGLRLIYYSQIVNDFQKGDIAEGYSVSREKKESFPLTVTSAQKNPTAFYLCASSMRRGGAGEQFFGPGTRLTVL.

This clone appeared a few times. This chain connects TRBV11-2 to TRBJ2-5; 7 nucleotides agree with TRBD1. Germline-derived CDR1 and CDR2 are SGHAT and FQNNGV. The trim removed 5 bases at V and 2 bases at J, leaving 8 bases unmatched. The CDR3 is 15 residues long. The CDR3 DNA reads TGTGCCAGCAGCCGAGGGGGCCTAGAACAAGAGACCCAGTACTTC. Protein product: CASSRGGLEQETQYF.

J is TRBJ2-3 and V is TRBV9; TRBD1 or TRBD2 may be the D gene (7 bases each). Germline V gives CDR1 SGDLS, CDR2 YYNGEE. The CDR3 is 15 residues long. V gave up 3 bases and J gave up 1 base, with 12 bases separating them. The CDR3 sequence: CASSGGGGGTDTQYF. Written as DNA, the CDR3 is TGTGCCAGCAGCGGGGGAGGGGGCGGCACAGATACGCAGTATTTT.

CDR3 region: CSARWQETQYF. DNA of the CDR3: TGCAGTGCTAGATGGCAAGAGACCCAGTACTTC. V gene TRBV20-1 combines with J gene TRBJ2-5; D gene ambiguous. There are 11 residues in the CDR3. Germline lookup yields CDR1 DFQATT and CDR2 SNEGSKA (reference sequence). The V end lost 2 bases, the J end lost 2 bases, and 3 bases lay between the germline ends.

V is TRBV30 and J is TRBJ2-3; a possible D gene is TRBD1 (6 bases). Germline V gene lookup returns CDR1 GTSNPN and CDR2 SVGIG (reference sequence). This CDR3 spans 12 amino acids. With 3 bases removed from V and 5 bases from J, the gap between germline ends came to 9 bases. The CDR3 sequence is CAWRVGGDTQYF. The CDR3 DNA reads TGTGCCTGGAGGGTAGGGGGAGATACGCAGTATTTT.

This clone was seen just once. J is TRBJ2-5 and V is TRBV15, with D maybe TRBD2 (6 bases). V was trimmed by 6 bases and J by 1 base, leaving 15 bases between them. Germline V CDR1 and CDR2: LNHNV, YYDKDF (reference sequence). CDR3 length: 15 residues. The CDR3 region has the DNA TGTGCCACCAGACTCCCAGCCGGGGGCCAAGAGACCCAGTACTTC. Translating gives CATRLPAGGQETQYF.

The V gene is TRBV6-1, the J gene TRBJ2-1; no reliable D call. The V and J ends lost 3 bases and 0 bases respectively, with 3 bases between them. The germline CDR1 and CDR2 sequences are MNHNS and SASEGT. The CDR3 loop spans 13 amino acids. The CDR3 spells CASSESSYNEQFF. The CDR3 nucleotides read TGTGCCAGCAGTGAGAGCTCCTACAATGAGCAGTTCTTC.

The chain couples TRBV11-3 to TRBJ1-4, with 8 bases fitting TRBD1. CDR3 length equals 15 residues. Per germline, CDR1 SGHNT and CDR2 YENEEA. J lost 7 bases, V lost 5 bases, and 9 bases had no gene match. The CDR3 coding sequence is TGTGCCAGCAGCACACGGACAGGGTGGGCTGAAAAACTGTTTTTT. This sequence encodes CASSTRTGWAEKLFF.

The V and J genes are TRBV7-9 and TRBJ2-1, with a weak D call TRBD1 (5 bases). This CDR3 contains 15 residues. CDR1 and CDR2 (germline): SEHNR, FQNEAQ (reference sequence). V was trimmed by 4 bases and J by 8 bases, leaving 18 bases between them. The CDR3 sequence: CASSSVNGRVYEQFF. DNA for the CDR3: TGTGCCAGCAGCTCGGTAAATGGCAGGGTGTATGAGCAGTTCTTC. Full variable domain (remainder filled in from reference TRBV7-9 and TRBJ2-1): DTGVSQNPRHKITKRGQNVTFRCDPISEHNRLYWYRQTLGQGPEFLTYFQNEAQLEKSRLLSDRFSAERPKGSFSTLEIQRTEQGDSAMYLCASSSVNGRVYEQFFGPGTRLTVL.

This chain uses TRBV18 with TRBJ2-7; the match to TRBD1 covers 7 bases. With 3 bases clipped from V and 1 base from J, the junction kept 3 bases outside the gene matches. Germline CDR1 KGHSH, CDR2 LQKENI. CDR3 length: 14 amino acids. The CDR3 DNA reads as TGTGCCAGCTCACCGACAGGGCCGTCCTACGAGCAGTACTTC. Translation: CASSPTGPSYEQYF.

The rearrangement joins TRBV19 to TRBJ2-3, with a weak D call TRBD2 (5 bases). Trimming cost V 0 bases and J 4 bases, with 17 bases left between them. The V gene's germline CDR1 is LNHDA and CDR2 SQIVND (reference sequence). The CDR3 covers 17 residues. CDR3 residues: CASSIDRMVEGPDTQYF. In DNA, the CDR3 is TGTGCCAGTAGTATAGATCGGATGGTAGAGGGTCCAGATACGCAGTATTTT.

This clone came up once. V is TRBV28 and J is TRBJ2-3; a weak D match, TRBD2 (6 bases). The CDR3 sequence is 15 residues long. Trimming took 5 bases from V and 2 from J, leaving 14 bases between them. Germline-derived CDR1 and CDR2 are MDHEN and SYDVKM. CDR3 coding DNA: TGTGCCAGCAGTGCGCCCGGGGGTGACACAGATACGCAGTATTTT. This codes for CASSAPGGDTDTQYF.

The rearrangement links TRBV6-5 to TRBJ1-1, with D unclear. With 2 bases removed from V and 4 bases from J, the gap between germline ends came to 8 bases. Germline CDR1 is MNHEY and CDR2 is SVGAGI. This CDR3 has 13 residues. The DNA of the CDR3 is TGTGCCAGCAGTTACATGGGCTCCACTGAAGCTTTCTTT. Translating gives CASSYMGSTEAFF.

The gene calls are TRBV7-9 and TRBJ1-2; 8 bases map to TRBD1. V shed 3 bases and J 9 bases; nucleotides not matched to a gene: 18. CDR1 and CDR2 from the germline V gene are SEHNR and FQNEAQ (reference sequence). The CDR3 runs 17 residues. The CDR3 DNA reads TGTGCCAGCAGCTTGCAAGGGGGGACAGGAGCCCTCGGTAGCTACACCTTC. Its protein product is CASSLQGGTGALGSYTF.

V is TRBV9 and J is TRBJ1-1; D possibly corresponds to TRBD1 (5 bases). In germline, CDR1 is SGDLS, CDR2 YYNGEE. The CDR3 sequence is 13 residues long. V lost 4 bases and J 1 base, leaving 8 bases between the germline ends. The CDR3 DNA reads TGTGCCAGCAGCCGTCAGGGGAACACTGAAGCTTTCTTT. This sequence encodes CASSRQGNTEAFF.

The rearrangement uses TRBV10-2 and TRBJ2-5; the D is unclear. V shed 2 bases and J shed 7 bases, with 5 bases lying between them. From germline, CDR1 is WSHSY and CDR2 SAAADI. The length of the CDR3 is 11 residues. The CDR3 protein is CASSETGTQYF. The CDR3 nucleotides read TGCGCCAGCAGTGAGACTGGGACCCAGTACTTC.